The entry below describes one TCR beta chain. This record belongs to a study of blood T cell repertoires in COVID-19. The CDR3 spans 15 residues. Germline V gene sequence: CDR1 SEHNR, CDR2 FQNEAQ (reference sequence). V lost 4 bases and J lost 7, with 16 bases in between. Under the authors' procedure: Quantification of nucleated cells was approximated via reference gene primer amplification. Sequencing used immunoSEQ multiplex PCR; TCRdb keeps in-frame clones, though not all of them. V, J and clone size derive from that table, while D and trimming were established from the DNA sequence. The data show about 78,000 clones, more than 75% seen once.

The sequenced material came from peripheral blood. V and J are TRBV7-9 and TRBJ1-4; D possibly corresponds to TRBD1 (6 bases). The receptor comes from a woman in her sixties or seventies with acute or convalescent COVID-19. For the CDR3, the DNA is TGTGCCAGCAGCTCAGACAGGAGCTTCTTTGAAAAACTGTTTTTT. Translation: CASSSDRSFFEKLFF.